The 6 T cell receptor beta chains below all came from one sample that was sequenced in a study of blood T cells in healthy people across ages. Combining a sample-barcoded 5' primer with a J-beta primer mix, a second PCR ran for 7 to 11 cycles. TCRdb re-called the 5' RACE reads through MiXCR, storing one row per CDR3 protein. The sample consists of hundreds of thousands of distinct CDR3 sequences, around 50% of them appearing once. Material for sequencing was blood. These receptors all come from a woman of 80 years or more in good health.

CDR3 DNA: TGCAGTGCTAGAATTAGCGGGGGAAAAAACTACAATGAGCAGTTCTTC. It translates to CSARISGGKNYNEQFF. This chain connects TRBV20-1 to TRBJ2-1; 9 nucleotides agree with TRBD2. The CDR3 has 16 residues. The germline gives CDR1 DFQATT, CDR2 SNEGSKA (reference sequence). V shed 2 bases, J shed 3 bases, and the junction held 8 bases outside the gene matches.

This clonotype was seen only a few times. The chain combines TRBV3-1 with TRBJ2-5, with no clear D. Trimming removed 3 bases at V and 2 bases at J, with 7 bases between. Germline loops: CDR1 LGHDT, CDR2 YNNKEL (reference sequence). The CDR3 consists of 13 residues. The CDR3 DNA follows: TGTGCCAGCAGCCAGGCAGGACAAGAGACCCAGTACTTC. It specifies CASSQAGQETQYF.

This clonotype has only a few counts. The chain carries TRBV12-3 or TRBV12-4 and TRBJ1-2; no firm D call. V was clipped by 7 bases and J by 2 bases, with 17 bases between them. The CDR3 consists of 15 residues. CDR3 in amino acids: CASTLRGKENYGYTF. The CDR3 DNA sequence: TGTGCCAGCACCCTGAGAGGGAAGGAGAACTATGGCTACACCTTC.

On this clonotype itself: A read error may explain this, as a much larger clone is one base away. This rearrangement joins TRBV5-4 to TRBJ1-2; 9 bases map to TRBD1. The CDR3 length is 14 residues. CDR1 SGHNT and CDR2 YYREEE come from the germline V gene (reference sequence). In nucleotides, the CDR3 is TGTGCCAGCAGCCGGGACAGGGATAACTATGGCCACACCTTC. Translation: CASSRDRDNYGHTF. The whole variable domain, remainder taken from reference TRBV5-4 and TRBJ1-2, is ETGVTQSPTHLIKTRGQQVTLRCSSQSGHNTVSWYQQALGQGPQFIFQYYREEENGRGNFPPRFSGLQFPNYSSELNVNALELDDSALYLCASSRDRDNYGHTFGSGTRLTVV.

This clonotype was picked up a small number of times. The chain combines TRBV10-3 with TRBJ2-2; D is undetermined. V shed 5 bases and J shed 3 bases, with 16 bases lying between them. The germline V gene encodes CDR1 ENHRY and CDR2 SYGVKD. The CDR3 has 16 amino acids. CDR3 sequence reads: CAISSRSPGDTGELFF. The CDR3 DNA is TGTGCCATCAGTTCCCGAAGCCCGGGTGACACCGGGGAGCTGTTTTTT.

This clonotype was seen a single time. The chain links TRBV6-5 to TRBJ1-1; D uncertain. Germline CDR1 reads MNHEY; CDR2 reads SVGAGI. V was trimmed by 2 bases and J by 8 bases, leaving 12 bases between them. This CDR3 is 13 amino acids long. CDR3 nucleotides: TGTGCCAGCAGTTACGGCGGCTGGGCCGAAGCTTTCTTT. It is translated as CASSYGGWAEAFF.